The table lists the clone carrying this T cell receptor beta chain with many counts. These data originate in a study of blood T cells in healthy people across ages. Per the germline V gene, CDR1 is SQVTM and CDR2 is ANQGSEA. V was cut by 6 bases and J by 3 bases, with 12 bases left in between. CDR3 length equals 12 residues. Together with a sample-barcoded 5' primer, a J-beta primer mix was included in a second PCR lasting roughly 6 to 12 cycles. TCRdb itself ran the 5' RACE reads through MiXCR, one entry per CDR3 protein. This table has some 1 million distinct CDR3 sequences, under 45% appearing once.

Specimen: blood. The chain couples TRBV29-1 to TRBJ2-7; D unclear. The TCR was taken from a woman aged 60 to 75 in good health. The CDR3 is CSVELGIYEQYF. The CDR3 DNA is TGCAGCGTCGAGTTAGGTATCTACGAGCAGTACTTC.